The clone carrying this TCR beta chain was picked up a small number of times. The antigen remains undetermined. Trimming stripped 4 bases from V and 2 bases from J, with 12 bases between. This CDR3 region has 14 residues. CDR1 SGHKS and CDR2 YYEKEE come from the germline V gene (reference sequence). This record belongs to a study of CD8 T cells in ankylosing spondylitis. Study conclusions and caveats: What appeared characteristic of ankylosing spondylitis blood was a TCR beta motif of fewer than ten highly homologous variants. According to the report, clones linked to the disease were significantly enriched in matched synovial fluid samples taken from ankylosing spondylitis patients.

TCRdb reprocessed the 5' RACE reads with MiXCR, giving one entry per CDR3 protein. This sample has 340,000 or so distinct CDR3 sequences, with roughly 15% found just once. The V gene is TRBV5-5, the J gene TRBJ2-5; perhaps TRBD1 as D (6 bases). The sample consisted of blood, either unsorted or a sorted T cell fraction (not recorded which). The clonotype comes from a male donor with ankylosing spondylitis or in good health (not recorded which). The CDR3 loop is CASSVQGPQETQYF. DNA for the CDR3: TGTGCCAGCAGCGTTCAGGGGCCTCAAGAGACCCAGTACTTC.